This entry lists 20 T cell receptor beta chains sequenced from one sample in a study of response to subunit inactivated influenza vaccine. TCRdb reanalysed the RT-PCR reads using MiXCR and keeps one entry per CDR3 protein. The data contain 650,000 or so distinct CDR3 sequences, 12% to 15% of them singletons. The sample consisted of PBMCs from blood, taken 14 to 15 days before vaccination. Receptors originate from a man between 45 and 60 years old who received an inactivated influenza vaccine.

This clonotype showed up just a few times. The J gene is TRBJ2-2, the V gene TRBV10-3; maybe TRBD2 (5 bases). Trimming left V 4 bases short and J 4 bases short, with 13 bases between. The CDR3 has 15 amino acids. Germline V gene lookup returns CDR1 ENHRY and CDR2 SYGVKD. Here the CDR3 DNA reads TGTGCCATCAGTGCCAGGACTCCTTCCACCGGGGAGCTGTTTTTT. It specifies CAISARTPSTGELFF.

The chain employs TRBV2 and TRBJ1-1; 8 bases line up with TRBD1. The germline V gene has CDR1 SNHLY and CDR2 FYNNEI. This CDR3 contains 17 residues. Unmatched junction bases numbered 12, after V lost 3 bases and J lost 3 bases. CDR3 sequence: CASSEYSTGARYTEAFF. The CDR3 DNA follows: TGTGCCAGCAGTGAGTATTCGACAGGGGCGAGGTACACTGAAGCTTTCTTT.

The chain combines TRBV7-9 with TRBJ2-5, with D uncertain. The ends were cut back, 8 bases at V and 5 bases at J, with 21 bases in the middle. Germline assignment: CDR1 SEHNR and CDR2 FQNEAQ (reference sequence). This CDR3 spans 15 amino acids. This CDR3 reads CASQTTAEVPETQYF. CDR3 bases: TGTGCCAGCCAGACAACGGCCGAAGTTCCGGAGACCCAGTACTTC.

The genes are TRBV28 and TRBJ2-1; D unclear. The germline V and J ends were trimmed by 8 bases and 7 bases, with 9 bases remaining between them. Germline assignment: CDR1 MDHEN and CDR2 SYDVKM. CDR3 length equals 11 residues. The CDR3 protein is CASRRANEQFF. The CDR3 bases are TGTGCCAGCCGTAGAGCTAATGAGCAGTTCTTC. Using reference TRBV28 and TRBJ2-1 for the parts outside the CDR3, the full variable domain is DVKVTQSSRYLVKRTGEKVFLECVQDMDHENMFWYRQDPGLGLRLIYFSYDVKMKEKGDIPEGYSVSREKKERFSLILESASTNQTSMYLCASRRANEQFFGPGTRLTVL.

This clonotype was found a few times. The chain is built from TRBV5-8 and TRBJ2-2; the D gene is possibly TRBD1 (6 bases). Germline CDR1 SGHTS, CDR2 YDEGEE. This CDR3 comprises 15 residues. V was cut by 6 bases and J by 3 bases, with 15 bases left in between. The CDR3 DNA reads TGTGCCAGCACCTTCCGGGACACCCACACCGGGGAGCTGTTTTTT. Amino acid sequence: CASTFRDTHTGELFF.

As regards this clonotype: A read error may produce the germline difference seen at one junction end. V usage is TRBV28 and J usage is TRBJ2-7; weak D call: TRBD1 (6 bases). The CDR3 loop spans 16 amino acids. Germline V gene data show CDR1 as MDHEN and CDR2 as SYDVKM. The CDR3 DNA reads TGTGCCAACAGTTTCCACCCCAGGGGCAGGACTTACGAGCAGTACTTC. It codes for CANSFHPRGRTYEQYF.

This clonotype has only a few counts. This rearrangement joins TRBV11-1 to TRBJ1-6; no clear D gene. CDR1 and CDR2 (germline): SGHAT, FQDESV (reference sequence). V shed 5 bases and J shed 0 bases, with 17 bases lying between them. The CDR3 is made up of 18 amino acids. CDR3 nucleotides: TGTGCCAGCAGCCCTAAGGGCAGTTTCCCCTCCTATAATTCACCCCTCCACTTT. Translating it yields CASSPKGSFPSYNSPLHF.

The chain joins TRBV7-2 to TRBJ1-5; D is possibly TRBD1 (5 bases). CDR3 size: 15 residues. V lost 1 base and J lost 6, with 13 bases in between. Germline V lookup: CDR1 SGHTA, CDR2 FQGNSA. The CDR3 DNA is TGTGCCAGCAGCTTAGTATCCAGGGTTGGTCAGCCCCAGCATTTT. It specifies CASSLVSRVGQPQHF. Full variable domain (remainder filled in from reference TRBV7-2 and TRBJ1-5): GAGVSQSPSNKVTEKGKDVELRCDPISGHTALYWYRQSLGQGLEFLIYFQGNSAPDKSGLPSDRFSAERTGGSVSTLTIQRTQQEDSAVYLCASSLVSRVGQPQHFGDGTRLSIL.

This clonotype was recorded a few times. V gene TRBV29-1 combines with J gene TRBJ2-6; TRBD2 matches 9 bases. The CDR3 loop spans 16 amino acids. V was clipped by 4 bases and J by 0 bases; unmatched bases: 4. Germline lookup yields CDR1 SQVTM and CDR2 ANQGSEA. CDR3 coding DNA: TGCAGCGTTGTGAGCGGGGGGAGCTCTGGGGCCAACGTCCTGACTTTC. It is translated as CSVVSGGSSGANVLTF.

This chain connects TRBV10-3 to TRBJ2-5, with 7 bases identical to TRBD1. V shed 5 bases and J 5 bases; nucleotides not matched to a gene: 11. CDR1 is ENHRY, CDR2 SYGVKD, per germline. The CDR3 covers 15 residues. CDR3 protein: CAISSRQGHEETQYF. DNA of the CDR3: TGTGCCATCAGTAGCCGACAGGGTCACGAGGAGACCCAGTACTTC.

Only one count was recorded for this clonotype. The chain couples TRBV5-1 to TRBJ2-5; 10 positions match TRBD1. Germline V CDR1 and CDR2: SGHRS, YFSETQ. The CDR3 is 16 amino acids. The junction had 11 bases not matched to a gene; V was cut back by 4 bases and J by 5 bases. The CDR3: CASSQRPGQGLETQYF. The CDR3 bases are TGCGCCAGCAGCCAACGCCCGGGACAGGGGTTGGAGACCCAGTACTTC.

There are a few counts of this clonotype. V and J are TRBV19 and TRBJ1-2; 7 positions match TRBD1. In germline, CDR1 is LNHDA, CDR2 SQIVND (reference sequence). Losses at the gene ends were 7 bases for V and 2 bases for J; bases not matched to a gene: 10. The CDR3 extends over 15 amino acids. The CDR3 bases are TGTGCCAGTACCTCGACAGGGAGGAAGAACTATGGCTACACCTTC. Amino acid sequence: CASTSTGRKNYGYTF.

This clonotype was seen a handful of times. The chain carries TRBV27 and TRBJ2-7; possibly TRBD1 for D (6 bases). The CDR3 consists of 13 residues. Germline V gives CDR1 MNHEY, CDR2 SMNVEV (reference sequence). V lost 2 bases and J 5 bases, leaving 10 bases between the germline ends. CDR3 nucleotide sequence: TGTGCCAGCAGTTTAACAGGGCGGAACGAGCAGTACTTC. Its protein is CASSLTGRNEQYF.

This clonotype was seen more than once but under ten times. The chain is built from TRBV4-3 and TRBJ1-5; TRBD1 might be the D (5 bases). Germline CDR1 is LGHNA and CDR2 is YSLEER. V was cut by 0 bases and J by 4 bases, with 10 bases left in between. The CDR3 loop spans 15 amino acids. The CDR3 region is CASSQDWGVNQPQHF. The CDR3 DNA reads TGCGCCAGCAGCCAAGACTGGGGGGTGAATCAGCCCCAGCATTTT.

The V gene is TRBV29-1, the J gene TRBJ2-2; D possibly uses TRBD1 or TRBD2 (6 bases each). Germline CDR1 reads SQVTM; CDR2 reads ANQGSEA. The CDR3 spans 15 residues. Trimming cost V 4 bases and J 3 bases, with 15 bases left between them. CDR3 region: CSVGVWGADTGELFF. CDR3 bases: TGCAGCGTTGGGGTATGGGGGGCGGACACCGGGGAGCTGTTTTTT.

This clonotype has just a few counts. The V and J genes are TRBV7-2 and TRBJ2-2; 13 nucleotides line up with TRBD2. The CDR3 extends over 17 amino acids. The V segment lost 1 base and the J segment 11 bases; nucleotides outside the gene matches: 10. Germline CDR1 is SGHTA and CDR2 is FQGNSA. The CDR3 DNA reads as TGTGCCAGCAGCTTAGTTCCCCAACTAGCGGGAGGGCGTGAGCTGTTTTTT. This encodes CASSLVPQLAGGRELFF.

This clonotype was observed a few times. This chain links TRBV4-3 with TRBJ1-5, with a tentative D call TRBD1 (5 bases). Germline CDR1 LGHNA, CDR2 YSLEER. The CDR3 spans 14 residues. V was pared by 6 bases and J by 2 bases, with 11 bases between. The CDR3 DNA follows: TGCGCCAGCAGACAGGACATTGGCAATCAGCCCCAGCATTTT. Its protein is CASRQDIGNQPQHF.

This clonotype occurred many times. The rearrangement joins TRBV7-2 to TRBJ2-3; tentative D call: TRBD2 (6 bases). The CDR3 length is 13 residues. CDR1 and CDR2 (germline): SGHTA, FQGNSA. Between the trimmed V and J ends, which lost 5 bases and 5 bases, there was a span of 11 bases. CDR3 nucleotides: TGTGCCAGCAGCGTGACTAGTTTAGATACGCAGTATTTT. This translates into CASSVTSLDTQYF.

The chain uses TRBV5-1 and TRBJ2-7; TRBD1 or TRBD2 may be the D gene (5 bases each). V lost 4 bases and J 3 bases, leaving 17 bases between the germline ends. The CDR3 is made up of 15 amino acids. Germline V gene data show CDR1 as SGHRS and CDR2 as YFSETQ. The CDR3 DNA follows: TGCGCCAGCAGCGGTAATCTAGGGGAGATCTACGAGCAGTACTTC. Translation gives CASSGNLGEIYEQYF.

A few counts support this clonotype. The chain combines TRBV29-1 with TRBJ2-5, with D perhaps matching TRBD2 (5 bases). Germline V gene lookup returns CDR1 SQVTM and CDR2 ANQGSEA. The CDR3 runs to 15 residues. The V end lost 0 bases, the J end lost 7 bases, and 18 bases lay between the germline ends. The CDR3 region is CSVEDRLAMSATQYF. The CDR3 coding sequence is TGCAGCGTTGAAGATCGGCTAGCCATGTCCGCGACCCAGTACTTC.